This TCR beta chain was recovered during a study of blood T cells in healthy people across ages. Study-wide background: Template switching retrieved approximately one barcoded beta molecule for each two T cells.

Alongside a J-beta primer mix, a sample-barcoded 5' primer served in a second PCR lasting 7 to 11 cycles. TCRdb fed the 5' RACE reads into MiXCR, producing one record per CDR3 protein. Of around 1,500,000 distinct CDR3 sequences listed, roughly 27% are singletons. The donors, all healthy, were Caucasians living in Russia, aged about 6 to 95. Sequenced input: blood. This sequence was found in a woman aged 30 to 39 in good health.

CDR3 bases: TGCAGTGCTAGAGTTGCTAGCGAGATCACAGATACGCAGTATTTT. Protein product: CSARVASEITDTQYF. V usage is TRBV20-1 and J usage is TRBJ2-3; possibly TRBD2 for D (6 bases). The V and J ends lost 1 base and 2 bases respectively, with 13 bases between them. Looked up from germline, CDR1 is DFQATT and CDR2 is SNEGSKA (reference sequence). The CDR3 sequence is 15 residues long.